Each of the 20 T cell receptor beta chains below was sequenced from the same sample in a study of CDR3 diversity in severe acne. TCRdb re-analysed the PCR reads in MiXCR, keeping a single row per CDR3 protein. This table has over 90,000 distinct CDR3 sequences, 51% appearing once. The sequenced sample was blood. All receptors come from a male donor with acne.

V gene TRBV24-1 combines with J gene TRBJ1-1; D is perhaps TRBD1 (6 bases). The CDR3 runs 13 residues. Germline CDR1 reads KGHDR; CDR2 reads SFDVKD. The V gene lost 7 bases and the J gene lost 0 bases, with 8 bases spanning the gap. CDR3 region: CATSRGMNTEAFF. In DNA, the CDR3 is TGTGCCACCAGCAGGGGAATGAACACTGAAGCTTTCTTT.

J is TRBJ1-2 and V is TRBV19; 9 bases map to TRBD1. V lost 6 bases to trimming and J lost 4 bases; unmatched junction nucleotides: 15. The CDR3 is made up of 17 amino acids. In germline, CDR1 is LNHDA, CDR2 SQIVND (reference sequence). The CDR3, as DNA: TGTGCCAGTAGACTGATCGGACAGGGGTCGGATAGCTATGGCTACACCTTC. Encoded protein: CASRLIGQGSDSYGYTF.

The chain combines TRBV11-3 with TRBJ2-1; D perhaps matches TRBD2 (6 bases). Germline V gene data show CDR1 as SGHNT and CDR2 as YENEEA. The length of the CDR3 is 16 residues. V dropped 0 bases and J dropped 4 bases, with 13 bases sitting between them. The CDR3, as DNA: TGTGCCAGCAGCTTAGAGGGGGGAGGCCTATACAATGAGCAGTTCTTC. This translates into CASSLEGGGLYNEQFF. The variable domain in full, completed from reference TRBV11-3 and TRBJ2-1, reads EAGVVQSPRYKIIEKKQPVAFWCNPISGHNTLYWYLQNLGQGPELLIRYENEEAVDDSQLPKDRFSAERLKGVDSTLKIQPAELGDSAVYLCASSLEGGGLYNEQFFGPGTRLTVL.

Note on this clonotype: A much larger clone lies one base from this, so it may be a read error. V and J are TRBV5-1 and TRBJ2-5; TRBD1 might be the D (6 bases). The CDR3 runs 14 residues. Germline CDR1 and CDR2: SGHRS and YFSETQ. Trimming removed 2 bases from V and 4 bases from J, with 12 bases in between. The DNA of the CDR3 is TGCGCCAGCAGCTTAGGACAGAGCGGAGAGACCCAGTACTTC. Its translation: CASSLGQSGETQYF.

Many counts were recorded for this clonotype. This chain links TRBV6-5 with TRBJ2-5; 11 nucleotides match TRBD2. The V gene's germline CDR1 is MNHEY and CDR2 SVGAGI. The CDR3 has 14 amino acids. V shed 7 bases and J 4 bases; nucleotides not matched to a gene: 5. CDR3 sequence (DNA): TGTGCCAGCAAAGAACTAGCGGGGGCAGAGACCCAGTACTTC. Translating it yields CASKELAGAETQYF.

The chain carries TRBV29-1 and TRBJ2-5; the D is unclear. The CDR3 sequence is 13 residues long. Germline V gene data show CDR1 as SQVTM and CDR2 as ANQGSEA. With 6 bases removed from V and 5 bases from J, the gap between germline ends came to 16 bases. CDR3 DNA sequence: TGCAGCGTCTACCGGGCCCTCAGCGAGACCCAGTACTTC. Protein: CSVYRALSETQYF.

By frequency in the sample, this clonotype is medium-sized. This chain uses TRBV5-1 with TRBJ1-2; TRBD1 is a possible D gene (6 bases). Between the trimmed V and J ends, which lost 0 bases and 2 bases, there was a span of 8 bases. The germline V gene encodes CDR1 SGHRS and CDR2 YFSETQ. This CDR3 has 14 amino acids. CDR3 loop: CASSLGQENYGYTF. CDR3 sequence (DNA): TGCGCCAGCAGCTTGGGACAGGAGAACTATGGCTACACCTTC.

The chain employs TRBV4-1 and TRBJ2-2, with no clear D. From germline, CDR1 is MGHRA and CDR2 YSYEKL. Trimming removed 2 bases from V and 4 bases from J, with 14 bases in between. This CDR3 is 16 amino acids long. CDR3 sequence (DNA): TGCGCCAGCAGCCAACAACCGGGTCCAAGCACCGGGGAGCTGTTTTTT. The encoded protein is CASSQQPGPSTGELFF.

This clonotype is a singleton in its sample. The junction departs from the called germline gene at one end, perhaps through a read error. This chain uses TRBV13 with TRBJ2-2; D gene unclear. The CDR3 runs 12 residues. Germline V gene data show CDR1 as PRHDT and CDR2 as FYEKMQ (reference sequence). CDR3 region: CASSFPTEELFF. The CDR3 bases are TGTGCCAGCAGCTTCCCGACCGAGGAGCTGTTTTTT.

Of note for this clonotype: Germline and junction disagree at one end, which may indicate a read error. This sequence joins TRBV7-9 and TRBJ2-3; no reliable D call. The CDR3 is 12 residues long. CDR1 is SEHNR and CDR2 is FQNEAQ in the germline V gene (reference sequence). The CDR3 sequence is CASSPNPTEQYF. The CDR3 coding sequence is TGCGCCAGCAGCCCGAACCCCACCGAGCAGTATTTT.

The genes are TRBV7-9 and TRBJ2-2; 12 bases match TRBD2. The CDR3 spans 15 residues. Germline V gene lookup returns CDR1 SEHNR and CDR2 FQNEAQ (reference sequence). V trimming: 4 bases; J trimming: 3 bases; junction bases outside the gene matches: 0. CDR3 region: CASSSSGRDTGELFF. DNA for the CDR3: TGTGCCAGCAGCTCTAGCGGGAGGGACACCGGGGAGCTGTTTTTT.

This clonotype was seen repeatedly, ten times or more. The genes are TRBV13 and TRBJ2-7, with D perhaps TRBD1 or TRBD2 (5 bases each). Germline CDR1 reads PRHDT; CDR2 reads FYEKMQ (reference sequence). This CDR3 is built from 14 residues. The ends were cut back, 3 bases at V and 5 bases at J, with 14 bases in the middle. This CDR3 reads CASSFRGRGHEQYF. As DNA, the CDR3 is TGTGCCAGCAGCTTTCGGGGCAGAGGCCACGAGCAGTACTTC. Drawing the rest from reference TRBV13 and TRBJ2-7, the complete variable domain is AAGVIQSPRHLIKEKRETATLKCYPIPRHDTVYWYQQGPGQDPQFLISFYEKMQSDKGSIPDRFSAQQFSDYHSELNMSSLELGDSALYFCASSFRGRGHEQYFGPGTRLTVT.

Details on this clonotype: Relative to the germline gene, one junction end is altered; a read error may explain this. The chain uses TRBV10-3 and TRBJ2-1, with TRBD2 matching over 7 bases. The germline V gene has CDR1 ENHRY and CDR2 SYGVKD. The CDR3 has 18 residues. This chain's CDR3 is CAISESTRGGSRYDEQFF. The CDR3 region has the DNA TGTGCCATCAGTGAGTCGACTCGTGGCGGGAGCCGCTACGATGAGCAGTTCTTC.

Turning to this clonotype: The conserved phenylalanine or tryptophan is not found at the CDR3 terminus, so this likely reflects a read error. Because the CDR3's place on the DNA is in doubt, the DNA is left out and the CDR3 is given as listed by TCRdb. The chain is built from TRBV10-1 and TRBJ2-5; the D call of TRBD1 is as the table states it, not checked on the DNA. Germline CDR1 reads WNHNN; CDR2 reads SYGVQD (reference sequence). The CDR3 contains 16 residues when both ends are counted. The CDR3 loop reads CASRTGTANYGYTFGS.

A word on this clonotype: The junction departs from the called germline gene at one end, perhaps through a read error. This chain connects TRBV30 to TRBJ1-4, with D unresolved. The CDR3 runs to 13 residues. Per germline, CDR1 GTSNPN and CDR2 SVGIG (reference sequence). CDR3 protein: CAWRNSRREKPFF. The CDR3 DNA reads TGTGCCTGGAGAAACAGCAGGAGGGAAAAACCGTTTTTT.

Turning to this clonotype: Sequence at one end of the junction differs from germline and may be a read error. The chain combines TRBV5-1 with TRBJ2-7, with 10 positions matching TRBD2. The CDR3 consists of 14 residues. Looked up from germline, CDR1 is SGHRS and CDR2 is YFSETQ. CDR3 sequence (DNA): TGTGCCAGCAGACCCGGGACTAGCGCCTACGAGCAGTACTTC. Translated: CASRPGTSAYEQYF.

This clonotype showed up just a few times. The rearrangement links TRBV4-3 to TRBJ2-2; D unclear. V was clipped by 1 base and J by 6 bases, with 6 bases between them. Germline V gene lookup returns CDR1 LGHNA and CDR2 YSLEER. The CDR3 runs to 13 residues. The CDR3 DNA is TGCGCCAGCAGCCAAGTAGATGCCGGGGAGCTGTTTTTT. It specifies CASSQVDAGELFF.

This clonotype was seen more than once but under ten times. This chain uses TRBV7-3 with TRBJ2-3, with TRBD2 as a possible D gene (6 bases). V dropped 3 bases and J dropped 9 bases, with 10 bases sitting between them. The CDR3 covers 12 residues. The germline gives CDR1 SGHTA, CDR2 FQGTGA. CDR3 nucleotides: TGTGCCAGCAGCTTTCCGGGGGAAACGCAGTATTTT. Amino acid sequence: CASSFPGETQYF.

The rearrangement uses TRBV20-1 and TRBJ1-6; D remains ambiguous. Trimming removed 0 bases from V and 8 bases from J, with 14 bases in between. The CDR3 has 15 residues. Germline CDR1 DFQATT, CDR2 SNEGSKA (reference sequence). CDR3 residues: CSARDNLGYDSPLHF. The DNA for the CDR3 is TGCAGTGCTAGAGATAATTTGGGATACGATTCACCCCTCCACTTT.

The chain couples TRBV5-8 to TRBJ2-7, with 11 bases lining up with TRBD1. The CDR3 loop spans 15 amino acids. CDR1 and CDR2 (germline): SGHTS, YDEGEE. The junction had 5 bases not matched to a gene; V was cut back by 4 bases and J by 2 bases. The CDR3 DNA follows: TGTGCCAGCAGCAAAGGGACAGGGGGGACCTACGAGCAGTACTTC. It is translated as CASSKGTGGTYEQYF.